These T cell receptor beta chains were read from a single sample in a study of T cell repertoires in cytomegalovirus infection. Which antigens these TCRs recognize remains unknown. One entry per CDR3 protein results from TCRdb running MiXCR on the reads. Of about 160,000 distinct CDR3 sequences listed, about 20% are singletons. Sequences were derived from CD8+ T cells from cultured PBMCs, sampled from culture after CMV antigen stimulation. The receptors come from a human donor in good health (CMV status not recorded). Some clones in this sample may be carry-over from other donors' samples. Both conserved end residues are part of each CDR3. Fields, in order: D gene, CDR3 length, J gene, clone size, V gene, CDR3 DNA, CDR3 protein. A D gene is named only where the DNA matches it firmly. Clone size is shown for a subset of rows, as once, few, many or a class of expanded clone.

>TRBD1|15|TRBJ1-2|.|TRBV5-5
TGTGCCAGCAGCCGTCCCGGGACAGGAGACTATGGCTACACCTTC
CASSRPGTGDYGYTF
>TRBD2|13|TRBJ2-5|few|TRBV7-9
TGTGCCAGCAGCCCCGGGGGGGACGGGACCCAGTACTTC
CASSPGGDGTQYF
>.|13|TRBJ2-7|.|TRBV4-2
TGTGCCAGCAGCCAAGTAGGGGACTACGAGCAGTACTTC
CASSQVGDYEQYF
>.|14|TRBJ1-2|.|TRBV27
TGTGCCAGCAGTCCGGTGGGAGCCAACTATGGCTACACCTTC
CASSPVGANYGYTF
>TRBD2|15|TRBJ2-1|.|TRBV11-2
TGTGCCAGCAGCTCTCTAGCGGGGGGGGTCCATGAGCAGTTCTTC
CASSSLAGGVHEQFF
>TRBD1|16|TRBJ1-1|.|TRBV5-1
TGCGCCAGCAGCTTGGAGACAGGGGCCGACATTAATGAAGCTTTCTTT
CASSLETGADINEAFF
>.|16|TRBJ2-7|.|TRBV7-9
TGTGCCAGCAGCTTCGACGGGTCCCCATTGAGGAACGAGCAGTACTTC
CASSFDGSPLRNEQYF
>TRBD1|16|TRBJ1-5|few|TRBV7-2
TGTGCCAGCAGCTTATCTGGACAGGGATACAATCAGCCCCAGCATTTT
CASSLSGQGYNQPQHF
>TRBD2|17|TRBJ2-1|.|TRBV7-8
TGTGCCAGCAGCTTCCCCTTAGCGGGGGGGGAATACAATGAGCAGTTCTTC
CASSFPLAGGEYNEQFF
>TRBD1|19|TRBJ1-5|few|TRBV20-1
TGCAGTGCTAGTGGGGTTTTGGGGACAGAAGGGTTCGGCCATCAGCCCCAGCATTTT
CSASGVLGTEGFGHQPQHF
>TRBD1|12|TRBJ1-1|.|TRBV6-1
TGTGCCAGCAGACAGGGGTACACTGAAGCTTTCTTT
CASRQGYTEAFF
>.|15|TRBJ2-1|.|TRBV4-2
TGTGCCAGCAGCCCGATGGGGGGCGAGTACAATGAGCAGTTCTTC
CASSPMGGEYNEQFF
>TRBD1|15|TRBJ2-3|few|TRBV6-5
TGTGCCAGCAGTTACACGGGACAGGGGCCAGGTACGCAGTATTTT
CASSYTGQGPGTQYF
>.|11|TRBJ1-1|.|TRBV12-3/TRBV12-4
TGTGCCAGCGGCCTCCCTCGGGTCGCTTTCTTT
CASGLPRVAFF
>TRBD2|17|TRBJ2-1|few|TRBV2
TGTGCCAGCAGTGAAGGCCTAGCGGGGCCAGGGGACAATGAGCAGTTCTTC
CASSEGLAGPGDNEQFF
>.|15|TRBJ1-1|few|TRBV7-9
TGTGCCAGCAGCTTCGTGTCCCCAGAGAACACTGAAGCTTTCTTT
CASSFVSPENTEAFF
>TRBD2|13|TRBJ2-1|few|TRBV18
TGTGCCAGCTCACCCGGCGGGGGTGATGAGCAGTTCTTC
CASSPGGGDEQFF
>.|14|TRBJ1-1|few|TRBV12-3/TRBV12-4
TGTGCCAGCACTTCAGGGCGGTCGGTCACTGAAGCTTTCTTT
CASTSGRSVTEAFF
>.|18|TRBJ2-7|few|TRBV7-9
TGTGCCAGCAGCCCGAGGGGGGGTGACGGATTTCTCTCCTACGAGCAGTACTTC
CASSPRGGDGFLSYEQYF
>TRBD2|15|TRBJ2-1|.|TRBV6-5
TGTGCCAGCAGTCTTACTAGCGGGGTTGGTAATGAGCAGTTCTTC
CASSLTSGVGNEQFF
>.|17|TRBJ1-5|few|TRBV6-1
TGTGCCAGCAGTGAACGGGGGTTCGGGTATAGCAATCAGCCCCAGCATTTT
CASSERGFGYSNQPQHF
>.|14|TRBJ1-1|many|TRBV28
TGTGCCAGCAGTCCCAGGTCGACCCGCACTGAAGCTTTCTTT
CASSPRSTRTEAFF
>.|13|TRBJ1-2|few|TRBV29-1
TGCAGCGTTGAAGGGGGGGCTAACTATGGCTACACCTTC
CSVEGGANYGYTF
>TRBD1|15|TRBJ1-2|.|TRBV27
TGTGCCAGCAGTTTATCCGGGACAGGGTGGGATGGCTACACCTTC
CASSLSGTGWDGYTF